A selection of T cell receptor beta chains follows, all from one sample in a study of blood T cell repertoires in COVID-19. Assay: immunoSEQ multiplex PCR; the TCRdb copy retains only in-frame clones and omits some. Here the sample spans some 160,000 clones, 75% to 85% being singletons. Sequenced: PBMCs or T cells enriched from blood (not recorded which). These receptors were taken from a woman aged 60 to 75 who had recovered from COVID-19. Each CDR3 is given with its conserved first and last residue. D genes are given only for firm matches. Clone size is given for some rows only: seen once, a few or many times, or a class if the clone is expanded.

clone_size	j_call	d_call	v_call	cdr3_nt	cdr3_aa
.	TRBJ1-1	.	TRBV6-2/TRBV6-3	TGTGCCAGCAGTTACTCCTCGGGAAGGCAGGCTTTCTTT	CASSYSSGRQAFF
.	TRBJ1-6	.	TRBV2	TGTGCCAGCAGTGAATCGGGACTTTATAATTCACCCCTCCACTTT	CASSESGLYNSPLHF
.	TRBJ1-2	TRBD1	TRBV27	TGTGCCAGCAGCCAGGGGGCGGGTGGTGGCTACACCTTC	CASSQGAGGGYTF
.	TRBJ2-1	TRBD2	TRBV2	TGTGCCAACCAGGGCGGGGGGGCCCTTTACAATGAGCAGTTCTTC	CANQGGGALYNEQFF
.	TRBJ1-5	.	TRBV30	TGTGCCTGGAGTCCCGGAGGGATTCAGCCCCAGCATTTT	CAWSPGGIQPQHF
few	TRBJ1-3	.	TRBV5-1	TGCGCCAGCAGCTTGGATCTCCAGGGAGGCACCATATATTTT	CASSLDLQGGTIYF
.	TRBJ1-1	TRBD1	TRBV2	TGTGCCAGCAGTAGGACAGGGCGAACAGTCTCTGAAGCTTTCTTT	CASSRTGRTVSEAFF
.	TRBJ1-5	.	TRBV30	TGTGCCTGGAGTGGTAGTGGCAATCAGCCCCAGCATTTT	CAWSGSGNQPQHF
.	TRBJ2-3	.	TRBV11-2	TGTGCCAGCAGCTTAGAATACGGGGGAGATACGCAGTATTTT	CASSLEYGGDTQYF
.	TRBJ2-3	.	TRBV2	TGTGCCAGCAGTCCCCTAAGTGGTACGCAGTATTTT	CASSPLSGTQYF
.	TRBJ1-3	.	TRBV6-2/TRBV6-3	TGTGCCAGCAGTGGGAGAAGAAACACCATATATTTT	CASSGRRNTIYF
.	TRBJ1-1	.	TRBV2	TGTGCCAGCAGTGCGGGACAAATGAACACTGAAGCTTTCTTT	CASSAGQMNTEAFF
.	TRBJ1-5	TRBD1	TRBV7-2	TGTGCCAGCAGCTTATGGGCAGGGGGCGACAATCAGCCCCAGCATTTT	CASSLWAGGDNQPQHF
.	TRBJ2-2	TRBD2	TRBV19	TGTGCCAGTAGTAGCCACGGGGGGACGAACACCGGGGAGCTGTTTTTT	CASSSHGGTNTGELFF
.	TRBJ1-1	.	TRBV11-2	TGTGCCAGCAGCTTACTCCTGAACACTGAAGCTTTCTTT	CASSLLLNTEAFF
.	TRBJ2-7	.	TRBV4-1	TGCGCCAGCAGCCAGTACACCCCGGGACTGTACTACGAGCAGTACTTC	CASSQYTPGLYYEQYF
.	TRBJ2-3	TRBD2	TRBV5-8	TGTGCCAGCAGCTTGTTACTAGCGGGCACAGATACGCAGTATTTT	CASSLLLAGTDTQYF
.	TRBJ1-1	TRBD1	TRBV5-1	TGCGCCAGCAGCTTTACTGCACAGGGGGGAACTGAAGCTTTCTTT	CASSFTAQGGTEAFF
.	TRBJ1-6	TRBD1	TRBV3-1/TRBV3-2	TGTGCCAGCAGCTCCCCGGGACAGGGTGCGGGGAATAATTCACCCCTCCACTTT	CASSSPGQGAGNNSPLHF
.	TRBJ2-1	TRBD2	TRBV7-3	TGTGCCAGCAGTTTAGCGGGGGACGCCTCCTACAATGAGCAGTTCTTC	CASSLAGDASYNEQFF
.	TRBJ1-1	TRBD1	TRBV4-1	TGCGCCAGCAGCCACATCAGGGGGGCAGACACTGAAGCTTTCTTT	CASSHIRGADTEAFF
.	TRBJ2-7	.	TRBV2	TGTGCCAGCAGTGGGCGGGACTACGAGCAGTACTTC	CASSGRDYEQYF
once	TRBJ2-1	.	TRBV2	TGTGCCAGCAGACCCGGGTACGACGAGCAGTTCTTC	CASRPGYDEQFF
few	TRBJ1-3	.	TRBV19	TGTGCCAGTAGTTCACAGGGCCTCTCCTCTGGAAACACCATATATTTT	CASSSQGLSSGNTIYF
.	TRBJ1-2	TRBD1	TRBV3-1/TRBV3-2	TGTGCCAGCAGACCCACAGGGGCCCCTGGCTACACCTTC	CASRPTGAPGYTF
few	TRBJ2-3	.	TRBV2	TGTGCCAGCAAACAGGGCCCAGATACGCAGTATTTT	CASKQGPDTQYF
.	TRBJ2-7	.	TRBV7-6	TGTGCCAGCAGCACCAGAGAGGCGCGGGAGCAGTACTTC	CASSTREAREQYF
few	TRBJ2-1	TRBD2	TRBV10-1	TGCGCCAGCAGCGAGCGGGGGGCGGTGTTCTTC	CASSERGAVFF
.	TRBJ2-5	.	TRBV12-3/TRBV12-4	TGTGCCAGCAGAGGGGTCGAGACCCAGTACTTC	CASRGVETQYF
.	TRBJ2-1	TRBD2	TRBV7-2	TGTGCCAGCAGAAGAGCGGGAAAGGGTGAGCAGTTCTTC	CASRRAGKGEQFF
.	TRBJ1-5	TRBD1	TRBV2	TGTGCCAGCAGTGGGACAGGGGGCAATCAGCCCCAGCATTTT	CASSGTGGNQPQHF
.	TRBJ1-1	.	TRBV7-9	TGTGCCAGCAGCTCGTTACAGGCTATGAACACTGAAGCTTTCTTT	CASSSLQAMNTEAFF
.	TRBJ1-1	.	TRBV6-6	TGTGCCAGCAGTTACTCGGGCCAGGTTGAAGCTTTCTTT	CASSYSGQVEAFF
.	TRBJ2-7	TRBD2	TRBV12-5	TGTGCTAGTGGTCGCCTGGGTAGCGGGCCCGCCGAGCAGTACTTC	CASGRLGSGPAEQYF
.	TRBJ1-1	TRBD1	TRBV4-2	TGTGCCAGCAGCCTAGGGACAGGGGGCTGGACTGAAGCTTTCTTT	CASSLGTGGWTEAFF
.	TRBJ2-1	TRBD2	TRBV18	TGTGCCAGCTCACCACCGAGGCTAGCGGGGGTCTCTGAGCAGTTCTTC	CASSPPRLAGVSEQFF
few	TRBJ2-3	.	TRBV19	TGTGCCAGTAGTATCTTTAAGGGGGTGAACACAGATACGCAGTATTTT	CASSIFKGVNTDTQYF
.	TRBJ1-2	.	TRBV24-1	TGTGCCACCAGTGACCTCAGGGGTAACTATGGCTACACCTTC	CATSDLRGNYGYTF
.	TRBJ1-4	.	TRBV9	TGTGCCAGCAGCCCCAGCACAGGGCGTGAAAAACTGTTTTTT	CASSPSTGREKLFF
.	TRBJ2-5	TRBD2	TRBV7-2	TGTGCCAGCAGCTTAAGGGTTAGCGGGACCCAAGAGACCCAGTACTTC	CASSLRVSGTQETQYF
few	TRBJ1-1	TRBD1	TRBV2	TGTGCCAGCAGTGAGGACAGGACAACTGAAGCTTTCTTT	CASSEDRTTEAFF
few	TRBJ2-2	TRBD1	TRBV5-1	TGCGCCAGCAGCTGGGACAGGGGTCCGAACACCGGGGAGCTGTTTTTT	CASSWDRGPNTGELFF
.	TRBJ1-1	.	TRBV7-2	TGTGCCAGCAGCTTAATAACAGACACTGAAGCTTTCTTT	CASSLITDTEAFF
.	TRBJ2-2	TRBD1	TRBV6-4	TGTGCCAGCAGCCCGGACAGGGTCTTGACCGGGGAGCTGTTTTTT	CASSPDRVLTGELFF
.	TRBJ1-2	.	TRBV12-3/TRBV12-4	TGTGCCAGCAATCGGGGGGGGCTCAATGGCTACACCTTC	CASNRGGLNGYTF
few	TRBJ1-2	.	TRBV7-9	TGTGCCAGCAGCTTAGAAGGCGGGGTCTATGGCTACACCTTC	CASSLEGGVYGYTF
.	TRBJ2-7	.	TRBV27	TGTGCCAGCCATGGATGGGGGCCGGGGGAGCAGTACTTC	CASHGWGPGEQYF
.	TRBJ2-1	.	TRBV5-4	TGTGCCAGCAGCTCTGCGGGGACCCATGAGCAGTTCTTC	CASSSAGTHEQFF
.	TRBJ1-4	.	TRBV7-6	TGTGCCAGCAGCGCCTACCGGGACTCCAAAGGTGAAAAACTGTTTTTT	CASSAYRDSKGEKLFF
.	TRBJ1-5	TRBD1	TRBV19	TGTGCCAGTTCGGGACAGGGGGCGTATCAGCCCCAGCATTTT	CASSGQGAYQPQHF
.	TRBJ2-1	TRBD2	TRBV6-5	TGTGCCAGCAGTTCGGCGGGGGGACAATACAATGAGCAGTTCTTC	CASSSAGGQYNEQFF
.	TRBJ2-1	.	TRBV6-5	TGTGCCAGCAGTATTGCGGGGGCTTACAATGAGCAGTTCTTC	CASSIAGAYNEQFF